This T cell receptor beta chain derives from a study of CD8 T cells in Susac syndrome (dated by TCRdb to between 2017 and 2020). Looking at the study overall: The study used repertoire sequencing to test whether antigen drove CD8+ T cell activation and differentiation in Susac syndrome.

Summary of the overall study and its limitations: The number of individuals in the TCR sequencing and HLA analysis was acknowledged as relatively small.

Peripheral blood CD8+ and CD4+ T cells from healthy donors, Susac syndrome patients and multiple sclerosis patients were profiled using high-throughput TCR beta sequencing. The multiple sclerosis controls were treatment-naive patients who had stable or active relapsing-remitting disease and met the revised McDonald criteria. Bulk CD8+ and CD4+ T cells were purified magnetically by negative isolation, whereas CD8+ TEMRA cells were enriched by FACS. Blood was collected in EDTA tubes and processed within 24 hours, with PBMCs isolated through density gradient centrifugation. PBMCs destined for TCR sequencing were cryopreserved in liquid nitrogen and later thawed in a 37 °C water bath. Purity of sorted or isolated CD4+, CD8+ and CD8+ TEMRA cells was at least 90%. As for this clonotype: The specificity of this receptor is unknown. It has no much larger one-base neighbor in the sample; base qualities were not kept.

Including the terminal cysteine and phenylalanine, the CDR3 comprises 13 residues. Only the CDR3 portion is preserved as DNA: 39 bases, with reading frame beginning at the first base. CDR1 and CDR2 are drawn from the germline V gene: SGHTA, FQGTGA. Trimming costs V 2 bases and J 4 bases, and their ends lie 7 bases apart. RNA was extracted using the RNeasy kit, and roughly 0.5 to 1 ug of the RNA was reverse transcribed with random hexamers. The immunoSEQ multiplex PCR assay, which covers 54 Vbeta and 13 Jbeta segments, was used to amplify TCR beta CDR3 regions. To correct PCR amplification bias, a synthetic template baseline was used for both primer optimization and computational correction. The authors' analysis ran thus. Reads were annotated to V, D and J genes according to IMGT and were analyzed with immunoSEQ Analyzer, with only productive sequences retained. Clonality was calculated as one minus the Shannon entropy normalized by log2 of the number of productive unique sequences. For each patient and control, public and private clones were evaluated among the 100 most prevalent clones. Clones were defined as Susac-specific if absent from the healthy and MS cohorts, from 900 to 1,300 published viral clones and from other ImmuneACCESS disease sequences. TCRdb reanalyzed the raw reads on its own, using fastp at Q25 for trimming and MiXCR for clone calling, and kept in-frame beta chains. Rows with one shared CDR3 protein collapse into an entry with the most common genes and DNA. The V and J calls were not made by the authors but by TCRdb's processing. This sample gives approximately 200,000 distinct CDR3 sequences in total; over 90% of them show up just once. 0.082% of the sample comes from the top ten.

The sequenced material came from CD4+ T cells from PBMCs. The chain uses TRBV7-3 and TRBJ2-3; the D gene cannot be named for sure. This sequence originates from a human donor with multiple sclerosis. The CDR3 reads as follows: CASSLEGADTQYF. The DNA sequence is TGTGCCAGCAGCTTAGAAGGTGCAGATACGCAGTATTTT.